The 3 T cell receptor beta chains reported below all come from one sample, sequenced in a study of blood T cell repertoires in COVID-19. Assay: immunoSEQ multiplex PCR; the TCRdb copy retains only in-frame clones and omits some. This table holds 85,000 to 110,000 clones, about 90% found once. The specimen sequenced was peripheral blood. These receptors were obtained from a human donor in a cohort sampled during active COVID-19.

The chain joins TRBV5-4 to TRBJ2-7, with D maybe TRBD2 (6 bases). From germline, CDR1 is SGHNT and CDR2 YYREEE (reference sequence). Trimming shortened V by 0 bases and J by 0 bases, and 10 bases separated the two germline ends. The CDR3 totals 15 residues. This CDR3 reads CASSLGGRSSYEQYF. The CDR3, as DNA: TGTGCCAGCAGCTTGGGAGGGAGGAGCTCCTACGAGCAGTACTTC.

The chain combines TRBV2 with TRBJ2-5; D uncertain. Germline lookup yields CDR1 SNHLY and CDR2 FYNNEI. Deletions cut 7 bases from V and 5 bases from J, with 14 bases between. This CDR3 is built from 13 residues. The CDR3 DNA sequence: TGTGCCAGCACAGGCGTGGCTTTGGAGACCCAGTACTTC. Translation: CASTGVALETQYF.

This clone appeared a single time. The genes are TRBV7-9 and TRBJ2-1, with D possibly being TRBD1 (6 bases). CDR3 length: 15 amino acids. The ends were cut back, 6 bases at V and 5 bases at J, with 17 bases in the middle. In germline, CDR1 is SEHNR, CDR2 FQNEAQ (reference sequence). CDR3 protein: CASSQGLITHNEQFF. The CDR3 region has the DNA TGTGCCAGCAGTCAGGGGCTCATCACTCACAATGAGCAGTTCTTC.